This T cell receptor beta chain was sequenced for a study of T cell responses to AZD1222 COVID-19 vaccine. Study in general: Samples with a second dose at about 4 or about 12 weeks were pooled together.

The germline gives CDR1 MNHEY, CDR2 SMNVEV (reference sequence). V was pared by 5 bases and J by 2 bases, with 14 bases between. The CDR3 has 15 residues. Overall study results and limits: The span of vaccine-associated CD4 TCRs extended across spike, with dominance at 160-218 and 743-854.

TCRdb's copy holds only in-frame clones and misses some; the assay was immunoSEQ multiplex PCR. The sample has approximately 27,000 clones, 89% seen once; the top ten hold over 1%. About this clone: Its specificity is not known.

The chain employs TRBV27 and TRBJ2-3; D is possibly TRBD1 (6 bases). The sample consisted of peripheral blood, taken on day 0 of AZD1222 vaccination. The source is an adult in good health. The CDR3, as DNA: TGTGCCAGCAGTCGAGACAGGAGATACACAGATACGCAGTATTTT. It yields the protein CASSRDRRYTDTQYF.